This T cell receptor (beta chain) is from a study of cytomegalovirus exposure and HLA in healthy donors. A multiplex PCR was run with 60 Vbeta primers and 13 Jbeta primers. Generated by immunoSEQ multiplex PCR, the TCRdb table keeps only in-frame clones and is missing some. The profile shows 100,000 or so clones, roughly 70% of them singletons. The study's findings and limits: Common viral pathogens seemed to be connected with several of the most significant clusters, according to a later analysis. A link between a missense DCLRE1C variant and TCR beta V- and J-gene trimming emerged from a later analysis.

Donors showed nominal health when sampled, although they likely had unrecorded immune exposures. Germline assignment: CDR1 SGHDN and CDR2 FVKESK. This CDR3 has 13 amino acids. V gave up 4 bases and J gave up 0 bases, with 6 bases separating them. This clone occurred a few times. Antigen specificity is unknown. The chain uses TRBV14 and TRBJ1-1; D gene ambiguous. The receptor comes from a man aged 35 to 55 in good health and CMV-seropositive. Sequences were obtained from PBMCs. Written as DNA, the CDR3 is TGTGCCAGCAGCCCTCTCCTGAACACTGAAGCTTTCTTT. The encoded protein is CASSPLLNTEAFF.